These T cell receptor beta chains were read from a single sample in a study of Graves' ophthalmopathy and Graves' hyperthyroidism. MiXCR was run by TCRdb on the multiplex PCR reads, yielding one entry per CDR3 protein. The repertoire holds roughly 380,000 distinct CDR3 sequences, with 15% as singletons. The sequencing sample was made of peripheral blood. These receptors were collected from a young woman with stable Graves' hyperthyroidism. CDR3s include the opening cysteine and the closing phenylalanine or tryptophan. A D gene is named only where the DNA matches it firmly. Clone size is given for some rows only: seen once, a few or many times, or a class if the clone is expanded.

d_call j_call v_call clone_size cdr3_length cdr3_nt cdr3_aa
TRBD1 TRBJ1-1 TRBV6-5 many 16 TGTGCCAGCAGTTCCCGGGACAGGGGGCTGAACACTGAAGCTTTCTTT CASSSRDRGLNTEAFF
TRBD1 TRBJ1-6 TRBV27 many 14 TGTGCCAGCAGTCGGGGACAGGGAGGATCACCCCTCCACTTT CASSRGQGGSPLHF
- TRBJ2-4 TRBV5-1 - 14 TGCGCCAGCAGCCGCGGACAATCCGGGGACATTAAGTACTTC CASSRGQSGDIKYF
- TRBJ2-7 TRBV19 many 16 TGTGCCAGTAGTGGACCCGGGACCCAAAGCTCCTACGAGCAGTACTTC CASSGPGTQSSYEQYF
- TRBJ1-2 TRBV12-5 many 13 TGTGCCAGACGCCGTTTTTTAGGCTATGGCTACACCTTC CARRRFLGYGYTF
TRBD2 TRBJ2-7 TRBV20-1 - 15 TGCAGTGCTAGAGATGGGACTAGCGGGGGGGACGAGCAGTACTTC CSARDGTSGGDEQYF
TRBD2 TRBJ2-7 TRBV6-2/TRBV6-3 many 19 TGTGCCAGCAGTTACCGCAATCCCTTCTATAGCGGGGGAGTACACGAGCAGTACTTC CASSYRNPFYSGGVHEQYF
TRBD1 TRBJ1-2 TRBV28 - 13 TGTGCCAGCAGGACAGGGCATCCCTATGGCTACACCTTC CASRTGHPYGYTF
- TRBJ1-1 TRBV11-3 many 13 TGTGCCAGCAGCTCTCTGACTGTTGCTGAAGCTTTCTTT CASSSLTVAEAFF
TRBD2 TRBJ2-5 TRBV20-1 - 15 TGCAGTGCTAGACCACTAGCGGGAGAACGGGAGACCCAGTACTTC CSARPLAGERETQYF
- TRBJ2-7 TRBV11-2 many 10 TGTGCCAGCGGACGTGGCGAGCAGTACTTC CASGRGEQYF
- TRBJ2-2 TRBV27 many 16 TGTGCCAGCAGTCTCGTGGTCCCGAACCCCACCGGGGAGCTGTTTTTT CASSLVVPNPTGELFF
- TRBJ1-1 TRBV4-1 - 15 TGCGCCAGCAGCCCGTTTCGGGGAGGGAAAATTGAAGCTTTCTTT CASSPFRGGKIEAFF